This entry is about one T cell receptor (beta chain). What it binds is not known. The germline V gene has CDR1 SEHNR and CDR2 FQNEAQ (reference sequence). V dropped 1 base and J dropped 2 bases, with 10 bases sitting between them. The CDR3 has 15 residues. Stated treatment: oral pan-JAK inhibitor, 5-10 mg twice daily. cDNA prepared by RNA extraction and subsequent reverse transcription served as the template for sequencing. Data came from immunoSEQ multiplex PCR; TCRdb stores just in-frame clones and leaves some out. The repertoire has about 190,000 clones, around 60% of them found once; the top ten carry approximately 1.3%. The data stem from a study of CD8+ T cells in alopecia areata. Study-level background: Affected scalp percentage determined the severity score of treated patients. Study observations and caveats: Persistence of many expanded lesional clones was seen in scalp and blood during tofacitinib.

The chain uses TRBV7-9 and TRBJ2-3; tentative D call: TRBD2 (6 bases). The source is a human donor with alopecia areata. The sequenced sample was CD4+ T cells sorted from blood, obtained around week 50, from a patient treated with tofacitinib. CDR3 residues: CASSLDGTLTDTQYF. The CDR3 nucleotides read TGTGCCAGCAGCTTAGATGGGACTCTCACAGATACGCAGTATTTT.